This TCR beta chain was recorded in a study of cytomegalovirus exposure and HLA in healthy donors. Study context: Samples from HLA-typed donors yielded 65 million to 85 million unique TCRs in an early data release. Study results and limitations: In terms of immune exposure information, only CMV serostatus was available.

To note about this clone: The target antigen is unknown. Other DNA sequences in this specimen translate into the identical CDR3.

Vbeta (60) and Jbeta (13) primers were used in the PCR. Data came from immunoSEQ multiplex PCR; TCRdb stores just in-frame clones and leaves some out. Of some 150,000 clones in the sample, roughly 80% were seen once. The CDR3 has 12 amino acids. Trimming removed 6 bases at V and 0 bases at J, with 6 bases between. Per germline, CDR1 LNHDA and CDR2 SQIVND (reference sequence). This clonotype was sampled from a male donor in good health and CMV-seronegative. The sample taken for sequencing was PBMCs. This chain links TRBV19 with TRBJ2-7; D is undetermined. CDR3 nucleotide sequence: TGTGCCAGTAGCTCACTCTCCTACGAGCAGTACTTC. This translates into CASSSLSYEQYF.